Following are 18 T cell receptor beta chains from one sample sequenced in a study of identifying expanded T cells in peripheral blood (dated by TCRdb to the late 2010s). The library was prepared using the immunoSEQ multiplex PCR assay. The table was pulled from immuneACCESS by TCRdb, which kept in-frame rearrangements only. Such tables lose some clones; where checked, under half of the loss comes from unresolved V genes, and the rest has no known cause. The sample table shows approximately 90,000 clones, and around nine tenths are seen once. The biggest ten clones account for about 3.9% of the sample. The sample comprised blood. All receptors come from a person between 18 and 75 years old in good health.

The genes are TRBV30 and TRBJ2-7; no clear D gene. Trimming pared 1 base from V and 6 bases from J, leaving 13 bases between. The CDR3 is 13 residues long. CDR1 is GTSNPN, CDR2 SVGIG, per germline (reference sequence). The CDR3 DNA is TGTGCCTGGAGTGAGGAGACCGTTCCCGAGCAGTACTTC. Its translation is CAWSEETVPEQYF.

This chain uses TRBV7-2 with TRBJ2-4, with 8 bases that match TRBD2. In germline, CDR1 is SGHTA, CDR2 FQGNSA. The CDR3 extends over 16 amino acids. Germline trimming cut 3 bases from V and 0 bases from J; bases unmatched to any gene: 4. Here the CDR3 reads CASSFPGGGAKNIQYF. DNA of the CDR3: TGTGCCAGCAGCTTCCCGGGAGGGGGAGCCAAAAACATTCAGTACTTC.

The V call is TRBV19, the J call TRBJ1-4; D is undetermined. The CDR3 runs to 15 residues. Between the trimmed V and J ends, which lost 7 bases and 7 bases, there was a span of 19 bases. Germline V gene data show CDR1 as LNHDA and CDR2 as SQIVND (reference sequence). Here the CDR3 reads CASTPSKPKGEKLFF. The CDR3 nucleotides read TGTGCCAGTACTCCAAGTAAACCTAAGGGTGAAAAACTGTTTTTT.

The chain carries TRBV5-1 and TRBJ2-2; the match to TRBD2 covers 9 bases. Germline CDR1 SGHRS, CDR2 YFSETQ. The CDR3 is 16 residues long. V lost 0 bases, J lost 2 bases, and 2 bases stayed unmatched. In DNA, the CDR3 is TGCGCCAGCAGCTTGGAACTAGCGGGTAACACCGGGGAGCTGTTTTTT. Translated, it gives CASSLELAGNTGELFF.

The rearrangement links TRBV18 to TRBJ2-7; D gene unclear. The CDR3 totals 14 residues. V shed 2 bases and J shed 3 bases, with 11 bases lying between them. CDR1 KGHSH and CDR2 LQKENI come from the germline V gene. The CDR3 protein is CASSPYGSFYEQYF. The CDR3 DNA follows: TGTGCCAGCTCACCATACGGCAGTTTCTACGAGCAGTACTTC.

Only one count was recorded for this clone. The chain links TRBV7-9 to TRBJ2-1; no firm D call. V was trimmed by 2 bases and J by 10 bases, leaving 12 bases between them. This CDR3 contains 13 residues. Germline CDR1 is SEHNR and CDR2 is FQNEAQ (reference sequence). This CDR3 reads CASSLLGSLEQFF. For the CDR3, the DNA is TGTGCCAGCAGCTTATTAGGTTCCCTCGAGCAGTTCTTC.

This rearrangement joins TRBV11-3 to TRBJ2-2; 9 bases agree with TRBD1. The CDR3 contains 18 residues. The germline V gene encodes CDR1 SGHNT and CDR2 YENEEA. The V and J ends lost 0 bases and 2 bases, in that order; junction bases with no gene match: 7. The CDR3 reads CASSLEGEGQGNTGELFF. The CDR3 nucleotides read TGTGCCAGCAGCTTAGAAGGCGAGGGACAGGGTAACACCGGGGAGCTGTTTTTT.

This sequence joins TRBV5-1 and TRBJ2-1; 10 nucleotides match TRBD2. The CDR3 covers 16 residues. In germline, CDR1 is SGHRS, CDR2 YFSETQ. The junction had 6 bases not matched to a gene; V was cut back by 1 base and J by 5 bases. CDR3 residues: CASSLLAGEDNNEQFF. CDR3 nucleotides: TGCGCCAGCAGCTTGCTAGCGGGAGAGGATAACAATGAGCAGTTCTTC.

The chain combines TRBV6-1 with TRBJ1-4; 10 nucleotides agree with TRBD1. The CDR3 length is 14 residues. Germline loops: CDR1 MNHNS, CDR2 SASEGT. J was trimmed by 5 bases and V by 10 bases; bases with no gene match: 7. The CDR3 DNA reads TGTGCCATATCCTGGGGACAGGGGAATGAAAAACTGTTTTTT. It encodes CAISWGQGNEKLFF.

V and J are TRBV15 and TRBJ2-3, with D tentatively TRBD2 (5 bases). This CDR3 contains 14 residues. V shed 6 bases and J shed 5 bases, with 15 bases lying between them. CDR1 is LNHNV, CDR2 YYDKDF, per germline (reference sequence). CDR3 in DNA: TGTGCCACCAGTAGAATTGGGAGCCAAGATACGCAGTATTTT. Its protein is CATSRIGSQDTQYF.

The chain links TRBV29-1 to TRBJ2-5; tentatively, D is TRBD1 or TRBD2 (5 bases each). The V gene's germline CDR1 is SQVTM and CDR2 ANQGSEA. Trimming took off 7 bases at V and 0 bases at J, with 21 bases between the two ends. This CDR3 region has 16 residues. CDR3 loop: CSAYSSWGSHQETQYF. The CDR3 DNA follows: TGCAGCGCGTATTCCTCGTGGGGGTCTCACCAAGAGACCCAGTACTTC.

This CDR3 is CASSILNINQPQHF. The DNA of the CDR3 is TGTGCCAGTAGTATATTGAACATTAATCAGCCCCAGCATTTT. The rearrangement joins TRBV19 to TRBJ1-5, with D uncertain. The CDR3 is made up of 14 amino acids. V lost 2 bases and J lost 4, with 9 bases in between. Germline CDR1 LNHDA, CDR2 SQIVND (reference sequence). Full variable domain (remainder filled in from reference TRBV19 and TRBJ1-5): DGGITQSPKYLFRKEGQNVTLSCEQNLNHDAMYWYRQDPGQGLRLIYYSQIVNDFQKGDIAEGYSVSREKKESFPLTVTSAQKNPTAFYLCASSILNINQPQHFGDGTRLSIL.

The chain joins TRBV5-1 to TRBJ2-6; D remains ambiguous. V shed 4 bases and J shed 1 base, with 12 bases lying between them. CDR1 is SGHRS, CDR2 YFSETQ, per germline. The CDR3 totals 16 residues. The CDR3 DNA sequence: TGCGCCAGCAGCGACGGGCCATCGTCTGGGGCCAACGTCCTGACTTTC. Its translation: CASSDGPSSGANVLTF.

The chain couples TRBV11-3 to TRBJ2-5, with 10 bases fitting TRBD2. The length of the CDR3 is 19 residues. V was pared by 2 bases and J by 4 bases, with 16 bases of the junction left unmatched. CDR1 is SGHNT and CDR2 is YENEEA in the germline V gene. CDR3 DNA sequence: TGTGCCAGCAGCTTAAACTGGCTAGCGGGGGTTTGGATTGGAGAGACCCAGTACTTC. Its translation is CASSLNWLAGVWIGETQYF.

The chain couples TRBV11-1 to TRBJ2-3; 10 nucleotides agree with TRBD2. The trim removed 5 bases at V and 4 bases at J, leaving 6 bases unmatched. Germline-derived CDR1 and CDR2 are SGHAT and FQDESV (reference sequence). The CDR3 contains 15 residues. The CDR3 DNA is TGTGCCAGCAGCCTCAGCGGGGGGGCCTCAGATACGCAGTATTTT. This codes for CASSLSGGASDTQYF.

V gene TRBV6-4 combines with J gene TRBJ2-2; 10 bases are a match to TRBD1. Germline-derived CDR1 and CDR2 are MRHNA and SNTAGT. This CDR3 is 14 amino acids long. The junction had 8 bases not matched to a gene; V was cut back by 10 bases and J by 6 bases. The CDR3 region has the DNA TGTGCCAACCGGGACAGGGGTCGGGCCGGGGAGCTGTTTTTT. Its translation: CANRDRGRAGELFF.

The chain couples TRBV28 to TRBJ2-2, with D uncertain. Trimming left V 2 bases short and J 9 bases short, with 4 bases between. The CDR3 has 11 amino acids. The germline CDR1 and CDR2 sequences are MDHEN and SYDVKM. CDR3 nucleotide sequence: TGTGCCAGCAGTTTAAACAGGGAGCTGTTTTTT. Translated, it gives CASSLNRELFF.

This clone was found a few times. The CDR3 nucleotides read TGTGCTAGTGGTTACGGGACACTCTATGGCTACACCTTC. It encodes CASGYGTLYGYTF. The rearrangement links TRBV12-5 to TRBJ1-2, with D perhaps matching TRBD1 (6 bases). This CDR3 region has 13 residues. The V gene lost 4 bases and the J gene lost 4 bases, with 10 bases spanning the gap. The V gene's germline CDR1 is LGHNT and CDR2 FRNRAP.